This T cell receptor (beta chain) was sequenced during a study of resident and recirculating memory T cells in vitiligo. Patients who had received treatment within the previous three months were excluded. Libraries were prepared by immunoSEQ multiplex PCR; TCRdb keeps only in-frame clonotypes and omits some of them. The table records 40,000 to 50,000 clones, 85% to 95% of them present only once. Sequencing was performed on blood. This clonotype was obtained from a male donor with vitiligo.

CDR3 amino acids: CASKLSGGRTDTQYF. DNA of the CDR3: TGTGCCAGCAAACTTAGCGGGGGGCGCACAGATACGCAGTATTTT. This sequence joins TRBV6-6 and TRBJ2-3; 10 nucleotides agree with TRBD2. This CDR3 contains 15 residues. The V segment lost 7 bases and the J segment 1 base; nucleotides outside the gene matches: 5. CDR1 is MNHNY and CDR2 is SVGAGI in the germline V gene (reference sequence).